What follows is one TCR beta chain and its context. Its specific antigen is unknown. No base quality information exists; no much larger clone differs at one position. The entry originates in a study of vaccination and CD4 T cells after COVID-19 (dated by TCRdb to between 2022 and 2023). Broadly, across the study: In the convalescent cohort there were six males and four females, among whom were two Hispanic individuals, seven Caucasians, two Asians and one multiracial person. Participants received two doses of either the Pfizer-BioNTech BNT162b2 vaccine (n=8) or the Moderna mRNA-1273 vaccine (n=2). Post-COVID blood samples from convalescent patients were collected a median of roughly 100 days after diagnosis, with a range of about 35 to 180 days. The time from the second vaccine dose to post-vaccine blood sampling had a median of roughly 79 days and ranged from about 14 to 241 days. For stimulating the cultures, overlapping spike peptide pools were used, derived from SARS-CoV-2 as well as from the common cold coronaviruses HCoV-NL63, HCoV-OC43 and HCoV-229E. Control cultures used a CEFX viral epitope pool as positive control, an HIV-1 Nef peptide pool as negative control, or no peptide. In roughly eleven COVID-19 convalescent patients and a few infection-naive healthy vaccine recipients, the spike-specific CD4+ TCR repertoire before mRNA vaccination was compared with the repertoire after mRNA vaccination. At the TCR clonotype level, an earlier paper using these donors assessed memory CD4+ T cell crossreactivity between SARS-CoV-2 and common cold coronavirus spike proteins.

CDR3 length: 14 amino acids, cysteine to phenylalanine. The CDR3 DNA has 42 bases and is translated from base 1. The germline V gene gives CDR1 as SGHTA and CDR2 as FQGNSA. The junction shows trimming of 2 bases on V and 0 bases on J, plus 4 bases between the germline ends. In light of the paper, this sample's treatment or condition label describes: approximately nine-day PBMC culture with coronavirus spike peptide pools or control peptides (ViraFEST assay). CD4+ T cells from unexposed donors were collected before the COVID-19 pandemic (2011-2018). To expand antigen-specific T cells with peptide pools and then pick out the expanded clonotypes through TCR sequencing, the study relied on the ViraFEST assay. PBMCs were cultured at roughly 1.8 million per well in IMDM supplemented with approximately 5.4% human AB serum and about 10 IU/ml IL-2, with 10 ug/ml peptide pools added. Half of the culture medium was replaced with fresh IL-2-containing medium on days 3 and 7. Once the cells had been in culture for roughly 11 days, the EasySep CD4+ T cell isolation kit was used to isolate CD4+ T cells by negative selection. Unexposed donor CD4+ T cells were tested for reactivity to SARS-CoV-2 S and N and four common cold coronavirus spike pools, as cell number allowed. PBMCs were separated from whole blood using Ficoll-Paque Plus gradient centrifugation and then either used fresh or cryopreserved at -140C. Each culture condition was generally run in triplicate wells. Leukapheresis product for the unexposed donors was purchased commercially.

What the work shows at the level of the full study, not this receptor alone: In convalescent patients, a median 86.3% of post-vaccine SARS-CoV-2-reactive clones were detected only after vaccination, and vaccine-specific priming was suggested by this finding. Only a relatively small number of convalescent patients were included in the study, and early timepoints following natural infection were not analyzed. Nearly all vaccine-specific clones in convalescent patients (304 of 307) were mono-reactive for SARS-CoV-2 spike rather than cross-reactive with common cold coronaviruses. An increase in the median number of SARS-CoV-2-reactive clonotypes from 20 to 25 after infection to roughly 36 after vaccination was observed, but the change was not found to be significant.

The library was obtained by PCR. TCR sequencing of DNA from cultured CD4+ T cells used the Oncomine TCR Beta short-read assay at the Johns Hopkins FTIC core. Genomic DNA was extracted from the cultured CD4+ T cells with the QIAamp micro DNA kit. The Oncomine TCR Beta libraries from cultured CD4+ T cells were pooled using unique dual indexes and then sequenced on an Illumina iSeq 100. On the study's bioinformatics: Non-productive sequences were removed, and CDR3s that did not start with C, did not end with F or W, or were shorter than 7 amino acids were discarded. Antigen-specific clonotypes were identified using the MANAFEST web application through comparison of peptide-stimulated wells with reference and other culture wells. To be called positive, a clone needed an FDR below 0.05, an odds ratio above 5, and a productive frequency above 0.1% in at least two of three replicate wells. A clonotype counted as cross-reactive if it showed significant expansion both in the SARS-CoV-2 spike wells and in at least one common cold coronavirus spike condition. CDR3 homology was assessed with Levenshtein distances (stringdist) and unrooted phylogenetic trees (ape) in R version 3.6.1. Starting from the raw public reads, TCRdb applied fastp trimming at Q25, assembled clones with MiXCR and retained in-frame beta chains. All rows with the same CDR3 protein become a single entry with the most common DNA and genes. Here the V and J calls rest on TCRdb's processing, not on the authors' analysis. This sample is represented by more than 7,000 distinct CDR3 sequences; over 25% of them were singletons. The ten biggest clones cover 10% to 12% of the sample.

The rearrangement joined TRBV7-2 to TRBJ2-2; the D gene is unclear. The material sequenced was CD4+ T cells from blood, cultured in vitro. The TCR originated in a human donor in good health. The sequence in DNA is TGTGCCAGCAGCTTATGGTCGAACACCGGGGAGCTGTTTTTT. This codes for CASSLWSNTGELFF.